Sequencing of this TCR beta chain was carried out in a study of blood T cells in healthy people across ages. It was with a sample-barcoded 5' primer and a J-beta primer mix that a second PCR of roughly 7 to 11 cycles was run. TCRdb itself ran the 5' RACE reads through MiXCR, one entry per CDR3 protein. Seen here are 850,000 to 1,100,000 distinct CDR3 sequences, 35% to 40% observed once, and the top ten hold less than 15%. About this clonotype itself: The antigen is undetermined.

The length of the CDR3 is 14 residues. The junction had 9 bases not matched to a gene; V was cut back by 5 bases and J by 6 bases. Whole-study results and caveats: It was held that diversity estimates obtained from one million T cells represented underestimates.

This chain joins TRBV12-3 or TRBV12-4 and TRBJ2-7; 8 nucleotides align to TRBD1. The source is a young man in good health. The specimen sequenced was blood. The CDR3 sequence: CASSPEIDRGEQYF. The CDR3 nucleotides read TGTGCCAGCAGTCCCGAGATAGACAGGGGCGAGCAGTACTTC.